This T cell receptor beta chain was profiled in a study of T cell changes during pregnancy in multiple sclerosis. Germline values: CDR1 SGHNT, CDR2 YENEEA. There are 16 residues in the CDR3. Germline trimming cut 5 bases from V and 3 bases from J; bases unmatched to any gene: 9. The repertoire was sequenced with immunoSEQ multiplex PCR; TCRdb's copy has only in-frame clones and lacks some. This table holds tens of thousands of clones, roughly 92% found once. This receptor was obtained from a female donor in good health, enrolled as a control in a pregnancy study. Sequenced here: peripheral blood, sampled in the third trimester of pregnancy. V and J are TRBV11-3 and TRBJ2-2; 7 nucleotides agree with TRBD1. Here the CDR3 DNA reads TGTGCCAGCAGCCCGGGCGACAGGGTTCACACCGGGGAGCTGTTTTTT. Amino acids: CASSPGDRVHTGELFF. The whole variable domain, filled in from reference TRBV11-3 and TRBJ2-2, reads EAGVVQSPRYKIIEKKQPVAFWCNPISGHNTLYWYLQNLGQGPELLIRYENEEAVDDSQLPKDRFSAERLKGVDSTLKIQPAELGDSAVYLCASSPGDRVHTGELFFGEGSRLTVL.